These T cell receptor beta chains were read from a single sample in a study of graft-versus-host responses after intestinal transplantation. Here immunoSEQ multiplex PCR was the method, and the copy in TCRdb shows in-frame clones only, minus some. The sample records 80,000 to 100,000 clones, 85% to 95% being singletons. Their target antigens are unknown. This specimen was unstimulated CD8+ T cells sorted from spleen or lymph node cells, taken before transplant. These receptors were collected from a human donor who was the organ donor for an intestinal transplant. CDR3s include the opening cysteine and the closing phenylalanine or tryptophan. D genes are given only for firm matches.

v_gene	j_gene	d_gene	CDR3nt	CDR3aa
TRBV5-1	TRBJ2-3	TRBD2	TGCGCCAGTAAACGAAGGAGCGGGAGGGCCAGCACAGATACGCAGTATTTT	CASKRRSGRASTDTQYF
TRBV25-1	TRBJ2-3	TRBD2	TGTGCCAGCCAGGAGCCGGGAGGGCCTGAGGGAGATACGCAGTATTTT	CASQEPGGPEGDTQYF
TRBV6-4	TRBJ2-1	NA	TGTGCCAGCAGTGTTGGTGAACAGGAGGGGCGGGTTGGCTACAATGAGCAGTTCTTC	CASSVGEQEGRVGYNEQFF
TRBV27	TRBJ2-1	NA	TGTGCCAGCAGTTTAGGCGGATACAATGAGCAGTTCTTC	CASSLGGYNEQFF
TRBV30	TRBJ2-5	NA	TGTGCCTGGAGCGAAGGGGCACCCGGGGAGACCCAGTACTTC	CAWSEGAPGETQYF
TRBV30	TRBJ2-2	TRBD1	TGTGCCTGGAGCGGGACAGGGGGCACCGGGGAGCTGTTTTTT	CAWSGTGGTGELFF
TRBV6-1	TRBJ1-4	NA	TGTGCCAGCAGTGAATGGGTTGGGCAGGTCGGTAATGAAAAACTGTTTTTT	CASSEWVGQVGNEKLFF
TRBV25-1	TRBJ2-1	NA	TGTGCCAGCAGTGGAGTATCGGGACTCCACCTTTACAATGAGCAGTTCTTC	CASSGVSGLHLYNEQFF
TRBV11-2	TRBJ1-2	NA	TGTGCCAGCACCCTCGGCCGGGGGGTCGGTGGCTATGGCTACACCTTC	CASTLGRGVGGYGYTF
TRBV10-2	TRBJ2-7	NA	TGCGCCAGCAGTGAGTCAGGAAGAGGAGCCTACGAGCAGTACTTC	CASSESGRGAYEQYF